The 31 T cell receptor beta chains presented below share a single source sample, sequenced in a study of T-cell reconstitution after alpha-beta-depleted transplantation in children. During its preparation, the TCRbeta library received unique molecular identifiers. TCRdb reprocessed the PCR reads via MiXCR and lists one record per CDR3 protein. The sample lists about 470,000 distinct CDR3 sequences, over 40% occurring once. Sample: PBMCs, taken before TCRalphabeta/CD19-depleted stem cell transplant. The receptors shown here come from a girl aged 2 to 9 with aplastic anemia, due to receive a stem cell transplant.

This clonotype was seen just once. The V call is TRBV5-1, the J call TRBJ2-7, with 9 bases lining up with TRBD2. The CDR3 totals 16 residues. With 4 bases clipped from V and 5 bases from J, the junction kept 13 bases outside the gene matches. The V gene's germline CDR1 is SGHRS and CDR2 YFSETQ. CDR3 sequence: CASSTGGLAGIDEQYF. DNA for the CDR3: TGCGCCAGCAGCACCGGGGGGCTAGCGGGGATCGACGAGCAGTACTTC.

The chain is built from TRBV29-1 and TRBJ2-2, with D perhaps being TRBD1 or TRBD2 (7 bases each). The V and J ends lost 1 base and 3 bases respectively, with 15 bases between them. CDR3 size: 16 residues. Germline-derived CDR1 and CDR2 are SQVTM and ANQGSEA. In DNA form, the CDR3 reads TGCAGCGTTGAAGGCAGGGGGGGCGAAGACACCGGGGAGCTGTTTTTT. Its protein product is CSVEGRGGEDTGELFF.

This clonotype was recorded many times. The rearrangement joins TRBV4-1 to TRBJ1-6; perhaps TRBD1 as D (6 bases). Per germline, CDR1 MGHRA and CDR2 YSYEKL. Deletions cut 0 bases from V and 10 bases from J, with 13 bases between. The CDR3 spans 15 residues. CDR3 in amino acids: CASSQDWGGPSPLHF. The CDR3 DNA sequence: TGCGCCAGCAGCCAAGATTGGGGGGGGCCATCACCCCTCCACTTT.

The V call is TRBV7-2, the J call TRBJ2-7, with TRBD1 as a possible D gene (8 bases). CDR1 and CDR2 (germline): SGHTA, FQGNSA. The length of the CDR3 is 13 residues. The germline V and J ends were trimmed by 9 bases and 3 bases, with 15 bases remaining between them. The CDR3 DNA reads as TGTGCCAGTCCGACAGGGGAGGGCTACGAGCAGTACTTC. Translation: CASPTGEGYEQYF.

This sequence joins TRBV7-6 and TRBJ1-1, with no clear D. The V end lost 5 bases, the J end lost 5 bases, and 15 bases lay between the germline ends. The germline CDR1 and CDR2 sequences are SGHVS and FNYEAQ. The CDR3 has 14 amino acids. The CDR3 loop is CASSPSTASTEAFF. The CDR3, as DNA: TGTGCCAGCAGCCCAAGCACAGCTAGTACTGAAGCTTTCTTT.

The table lists this clonotype with a few counts. The V call is TRBV5-5, the J call TRBJ2-5; possible D gene TRBD2, 5 bases. The germline gives CDR1 SGHKS, CDR2 YYEKEE (reference sequence). This CDR3 spans 16 amino acids. Trimming took off 3 bases at V and 5 bases at J, with 20 bases between the two ends. The CDR3: CASSSGRGMGWETQYF. Written as DNA, the CDR3 is TGTGCCAGCAGCTCCGGTCGGGGAATGGGTTGGGAGACCCAGTACTTC.

The table lists this clonotype with many counts. The genes are TRBV18 and TRBJ2-7, with 10 bases fitting TRBD2. V was pared by 3 bases and J by 1 base, with 9 bases of the junction left unmatched. This CDR3 is built from 17 residues. Germline CDR1 reads KGHSH; CDR2 reads LQKENI. DNA for the CDR3: TGTGCCAGCTCACCCTCAGCGGGGGGGATACATTCCTACGAGCAGTACTTC. It specifies CASSPSAGGIHSYEQYF.

Only a few counts were recorded for this clonotype. The J gene is TRBJ2-1, the V gene TRBV30; a possible D gene is TRBD1 (6 bases). V lost 7 bases, J lost 0 bases, and 22 bases lay in between. Germline-derived CDR1 and CDR2 are GTSNPN and SVGIG (reference sequence). CDR3 size: 17 residues. The CDR3 nucleotides read TGTGCCTACTACCCAACCGGGACATGGGGCTCCTACAATGAGCAGTTCTTC. It specifies CAYYPTGTWGSYNEQFF.

This clonotype appeared many times. The chain links TRBV20-1 to TRBJ2-1; 12 bases agree with TRBD2. In germline, CDR1 is DFQATT, CDR2 SNEGSKA (reference sequence). Trimming took 5 bases from V and 0 from J; bases not matched to a gene: 11. This CDR3 contains 18 residues. Here the CDR3 DNA reads TGCAGTGCTGACAGGGGAGGACTAGCGGGAAGCTCCTACAATGAGCAGTTCTTC. This encodes CSADRGGLAGSSYNEQFF.

V usage is TRBV5-1 and J usage is TRBJ2-5; D might be TRBD2 (7 bases). The CDR3 totals 15 residues. Germline V gene data show CDR1 as SGHRS and CDR2 as YFSETQ. V was cut by 5 bases and J by 1 base, with 15 bases left in between. CDR3 amino acids: CASSLAAGAQETQYF. The CDR3 DNA sequence: TGCGCCAGCAGTCTGGCCGCGGGGGCCCAAGAGACCCAGTACTTC.

In DNA form, the CDR3 reads TGTGCCAGCAGCTTGGAGTGGGGGGCCCCCTACGAGCAGTACTTC. Translated, it gives CASSLEWGAPYEQYF. The chain couples TRBV7-2 to TRBJ2-7; TRBD1 or TRBD2 may be the D gene (6 bases each). Trimming left V 3 bases short and J 2 bases short, with 14 bases between. The CDR3 contains 15 residues. The germline CDR1 and CDR2 sequences are SGHTA and FQGNSA.

The gene calls are TRBV5-1 and TRBJ2-3; 12 positions match TRBD2. The CDR3 has 18 amino acids. V was pared by 0 bases and J by 8 bases, with 13 bases of the junction left unmatched. Per germline, CDR1 SGHRS and CDR2 YFSETQ. The CDR3, as DNA: TGCGCCAGCAGCTTGGCTTCTAGCGGGGGGGCCGGAGGTGGTACGCAGTATTTT. The encoded protein is CASSLASSGGAGGGTQYF.

This clonotype was observed a single time. A junction boundary mismatches the germline segment, possibly from a read error. This chain connects TRBV6-5 to TRBJ2-7; the match to TRBD1 covers 7 bases. CDR1 and CDR2 from the germline V gene are MNHEY and SVGAGI. The CDR3 length is 15 residues. CDR3 loop: CSSSYSRQGAYEQYF. For the CDR3, the DNA is TGTTCCAGCAGTTACTCAAGACAGGGAGCCTACGAGCAGTACTTC.

The chain carries TRBV7-2 and TRBJ2-7; the match to TRBD1 covers 11 bases. The germline CDR1 and CDR2 sequences are SGHTA and FQGNSA. Trimming took 5 bases from V and 5 from J; bases not matched to a gene: 8. The CDR3 runs 15 residues. The CDR3 nucleotides read TGTGCCAGCAGCCCCCGAGGACAGGGGGCGGACGAGCAGTACTTC. Translation: CASSPRGQGADEQYF.

This chain joins TRBV6-1 and TRBJ2-7, with 10 nucleotides matching TRBD2. Unmatched junction bases numbered 2, after V lost 4 bases and J lost 2 bases. The CDR3 is 14 amino acids. Germline CDR1 reads MNHNS; CDR2 reads SASEGT. The CDR3: CASSVSGGAYEQYF. DNA of the CDR3: TGTGCCAGCAGTGTAAGCGGGGGGGCCTACGAGCAGTACTTC.

The chain recombines TRBV5-4 with TRBJ1-6, with 8 bases that match TRBD1. The CDR3 spans 15 residues. Germline assignment: CDR1 SGHNT and CDR2 YYREEE (reference sequence). Trimming cost V 0 bases and J 14 bases; bases outside gene matches: 10. The CDR3 spells CASSLVDRAAGALHF. CDR3 bases: TGTGCCAGCAGCTTGGTGGACAGGGCCGCTGGGGCCCTCCACTTT.

Worth noting for this clonotype: A read error may produce the germline difference seen at one junction end. This chain uses TRBV5-1 with TRBJ2-3; TRBD2 matches 10 bases. There are 18 residues in the CDR3. CDR1 and CDR2 (germline): SGHRS, YFSETQ. The CDR3 protein is CASTLAGLAAGGTDTQYF. The CDR3 nucleotides are TGCGCCAGCACCTTGGCCGGACTAGCGGCGGGGGGCACAGATACGCAGTATTTT.

This rearrangement joins TRBV15 to TRBJ2-1; D might be TRBD1 (5 bases). The length of the CDR3 is 14 residues. V lost 3 bases and J lost 4, with 10 bases in between. CDR1 is LNHNV, CDR2 YYDKDF, per germline (reference sequence). CDR3 amino acids: CATSRDRQYNEQFF. The CDR3 DNA sequence: TGTGCCACCAGCAGGGACCGACAGTACAATGAGCAGTTCTTC. Full variable domain (remainder filled in from reference TRBV15 and TRBJ2-1): DAMVIQNPRYQVTQFGKPVTLSCSQTLNHNVMYWYQQKSSQAPKLLFHYYDKDFNNEADTPDNFQSRRPNTSFCFLDIRSPGLGDTAMYLCATSRDRQYNEQFFGPGTRLTVL.

The V call is TRBV12-5, the J call TRBJ2-1, with 9 bases fitting TRBD1. CDR1 is LGHNT, CDR2 FRNRAP, per germline. This CDR3 has 14 residues. The trim removed 1 base at V and 7 bases at J, leaving 2 bases unmatched. CDR3 protein: CASGLGQGENEQFF. The CDR3 DNA reads TGTGCTAGTGGTTTGGGACAGGGGGAGAATGAGCAGTTCTTC.

This chain connects TRBV2 to TRBJ2-3; possibly TRBD1 or TRBD2 for D (6 bases each). The germline gives CDR1 SNHLY, CDR2 FYNNEI. This CDR3 contains 14 residues. The germline V and J ends were trimmed by 10 bases and 3 bases, with 17 bases remaining between them. CDR3 coding DNA: TGTGCCACCAGGGGTCGCGGGGTTACAGATACGCAGTATTTT. Translation: CATRGRGVTDTQYF. Full variable domain (missing parts from reference TRBV2 and TRBJ2-3): EPEVTQTPSHQVTQMGQEVILRCVPISNHLYFYWYRQILGQKVEFLVSFYNNEISEKSEIFDDQFSVERPDGSNFTLKIRSTKLEDSAMYFCATRGRGVTDTQYFGPGTRLTVL.

The chain links TRBV4-2 to TRBJ2-3; D may be TRBD2 (6 bases). The CDR3 totals 15 residues. V lost 0 bases and J 4 bases, leaving 11 bases between the germline ends. Germline V gene lookup returns CDR1 LGHNA and CDR2 YNFKEQ. The CDR3 DNA reads as TGTGCCAGCAGCCAAGATCCGACTAGGGCAGATACGCAGTATTTT. Amino acid sequence: CASSQDPTRADTQYF.

This clonotype was recorded at least ten times. This rearrangement joins TRBV20-1 to TRBJ1-5; the match to TRBD1 covers 9 bases. CDR1 is DFQATT and CDR2 is SNEGSKA in the germline V gene (reference sequence). V lost 3 bases, J lost 0 bases, and 6 bases stayed unmatched. The CDR3 has 16 residues. Here the CDR3 reads CSARAQTGGSNQPQHF. The CDR3, as DNA: TGCAGTGCTAGGGCTCAGACAGGGGGTAGCAATCAGCCCCAGCATTTT.

In this sample, this clonotype turned up many times. The chain combines TRBV20-1 with TRBJ2-1; weak D call: TRBD1 (6 bases). This CDR3 is built from 11 residues. Between the trimmed V and J ends, which lost 4 bases and 6 bases, there was a span of 7 bases. The V gene's germline CDR1 is DFQATT and CDR2 SNEGSKA (reference sequence). The CDR3: CSATRGNEQFF. The DNA of the CDR3 is TGCAGTGCTACCAGGGGCAATGAGCAGTTCTTC.

V and J are TRBV20-1 and TRBJ2-1; D gene ambiguous. The V gene's germline CDR1 is DFQATT and CDR2 SNEGSKA (reference sequence). Trimming stripped 3 bases from V and 3 bases from J, with 12 bases between. CDR3 length: 14 amino acids. In DNA form, the CDR3 reads TGCAGTGCTAGCGTCTCTCTGCTCTACAATGAGCAGTTCTTC. As protein: CSASVSLLYNEQFF.

The chain has TRBV6-5 and TRBJ1-5, with D unclear. V lost 0 bases to trimming and J lost 6 bases, with 9 bases between them. The germline gives CDR1 MNHEY, CDR2 SVGAGI. There are 14 residues in the CDR3. The CDR3 coding sequence is TGTGCCAGCAGTTACTCAGGTGGTCTTCAGCCCCAGCATTTT. Translation gives CASSYSGGLQPQHF.

This clonotype was counted many times. The chain is built from TRBV6-5 and TRBJ1-4; D not certain. This CDR3 has 14 residues. Germline values: CDR1 MNHEY, CDR2 SVGAGI. V lost 0 bases and J lost 5, with 7 bases in between. This CDR3 reads CASSYSGSNEKLFF. The CDR3 DNA is TGTGCCAGCAGTTACTCAGGCAGCAATGAAAAACTGTTTTTT.

This clonotype came up a few times. The chain links TRBV21-1 to TRBJ1-5. TRBV21-1 represents a pseudogene. This CDR3 spans 14 amino acids. CDR3 in DNA: TGTGCCAGCAGCAAAGAGCGGCGTAATCAGCCCCAGCATTTT. Its translation: CASSKERRNQPQHF.

This chain uses TRBV7-9 with TRBJ2-7; 10 bases agree with TRBD1. With 3 bases clipped from V and 2 bases from J, the junction kept 7 bases outside the gene matches. Germline values: CDR1 SEHNR, CDR2 FQNEAQ (reference sequence). CDR3 length equals 16 residues. In DNA form, the CDR3 reads TGTGCCAGCAGCTTCCGGGACAGGGGACTGGCCTACGAGCAGTACTTC. This translates into CASSFRDRGLAYEQYF.

This clonotype occurred a few times. This chain joins TRBV15 and TRBJ2-7; 7 bases match TRBD2. Germline-derived CDR1 and CDR2 are LNHNV and YYDKDF (reference sequence). The CDR3 loop spans 14 amino acids. The J segment lost 2 bases and the V segment lost 5 bases, leaving 6 bases of the junction unmatched. The CDR3 spells CATSSREGPYEQYF. CDR3 DNA: TGTGCCACCAGCTCGAGGGAGGGCCCCTACGAGCAGTACTTC. The full variable domain, rest sourced from reference TRBV15 and TRBJ2-7, is DAMVIQNPRYQVTQFGKPVTLSCSQTLNHNVMYWYQQKSSQAPKLLFHYYDKDFNNEADTPDNFQSRRPNTSFCFLDIRSPGLGDTAMYLCATSSREGPYEQYFGPGTRLTVT.

This clonotype was observed a few times. This sequence joins TRBV11-3 and TRBJ2-1; 8 nucleotides align to TRBD2. This CDR3 has 13 amino acids. CDR1 is SGHNT and CDR2 is YENEEA in the germline V gene. V shed 4 bases, J shed 8 bases, and the junction held 4 bases outside the gene matches. The CDR3 nucleotides read TGTGCCAGCAGCTCCAGGACTAGCTATGAGCAGTTCTTC. Protein sequence: CASSSRTSYEQFF.

This clonotype was seen more than once but under ten times. The chain is built from TRBV4-2 and TRBJ1-2; 8 bases map to TRBD1. Per the germline V gene, CDR1 is LGHNA and CDR2 is YNFKEQ. V was clipped by 1 base and J by 6 bases; unmatched bases: 4. CDR3 length: 14 residues. The CDR3 DNA reads as TGTGCCAGCAGCCAAGGCGGACAGGGCAATGGCTACACCTTC. Translating it yields CASSQGGQGNGYTF.